This TCR beta chain was obtained from a study of blood T cell repertoires in COVID-19. Study summary: Spain, Italy and the United States supplied samples that represented acute and convalescent COVID-19.

The CDR3 contains 15 residues. V was clipped by 5 bases and J by 8 bases; unmatched bases: 12. Germline V gene sequence: CDR1 SGHTA, CDR2 FQGNSA. Original handling: Amplification with reference gene primers provided the estimates of nucleated cell counts. Sequencing used immunoSEQ multiplex PCR; TCRdb keeps in-frame clones, though not all of them. The D gene and trimming were derived from the DNA, and the V and J assignments and clone size from that table. This table holds around 400,000 clones, around 83% found once. The participants were between about 18 and 89 years old and came from under 25 US areas.

The clonotype comes from a woman aged 50 to 60 who had recovered from COVID-19. The material sequenced was PBMCs or T cells enriched from blood (not recorded which). The genes are TRBV7-2 and TRBJ1-2; 9 nucleotides align to TRBD1. The CDR3: CASSPGQGSLSGYTF. The CDR3, as DNA: TGTGCCAGCAGCCCAGGACAGGGGTCTCTCTCCGGCTACACCTTC.